This record looks at one T cell receptor beta chain sequence and its context. What it binds is unknown. Losses at the gene ends were 5 bases for V and 9 bases for J; bases not matched to a gene: 8. The CDR3 sequence is 14 residues long. Looked up from germline, CDR1 is LNHDA and CDR2 is SQIVND (reference sequence). This specimen comes from a study of cytomegalovirus exposure and HLA in healthy donors. In the study overall: A data release that came early held around 85 million unique TCRs from HLA-typed donors.

This PCR relied on a set of 60 Vbeta primers and 13 Jbeta primers. Clones were read by immunoSEQ multiplex PCR, and TCRdb kept only the in-frame ones, dropping some. The sample records about 210,000 clones, approximately 77% being singletons. Whole-study results and caveats: Immune exposure data for these donors was limited to CMV serostatus. An analysis that came later showed most CMV-associated TCR beta chains appearing HLA-restricted.

The sequence was collected from a man in his forties or fifties in good health and CMV-seropositive. Sequences were obtained from PBMCs. V gene TRBV19 combines with J gene TRBJ2-4; TRBD1 agrees at 9 bases. CDR3 sequence: CASSSRQGDGIQYF. The CDR3 DNA sequence: TGTGCCAGTAGTTCAAGACAGGGGGACGGCATTCAGTACTTC. Using reference TRBV19 and TRBJ2-4 for the parts outside the CDR3, the full variable domain is DGGITQSPKYLFRKEGQNVTLSCEQNLNHDAMYWYRQDPGQGLRLIYYSQIVNDFQKGDIAEGYSVSREKKESFPLTVTSAQKNPTAFYLCASSSRQGDGIQYFGAGTRLSVL.